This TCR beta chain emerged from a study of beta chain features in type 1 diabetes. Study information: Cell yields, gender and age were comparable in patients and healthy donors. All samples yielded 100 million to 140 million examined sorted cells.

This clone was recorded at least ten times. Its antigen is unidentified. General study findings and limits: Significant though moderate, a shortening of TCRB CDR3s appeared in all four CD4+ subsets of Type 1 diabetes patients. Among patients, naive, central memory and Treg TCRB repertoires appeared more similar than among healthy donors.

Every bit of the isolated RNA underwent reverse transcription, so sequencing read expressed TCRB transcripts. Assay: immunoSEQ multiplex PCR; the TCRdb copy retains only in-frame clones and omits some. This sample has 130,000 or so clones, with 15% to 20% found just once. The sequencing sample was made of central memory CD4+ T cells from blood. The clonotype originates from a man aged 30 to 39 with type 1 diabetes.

In DNA, the CDR3 is TGTGCCATCGGCGGCCGGGACAGGGGACCATACGAGCAGTACTTC. Its translation: CAIGGRDRGPYEQYF. The chain combines TRBV10-3 with TRBJ2-7; TRBD1 aligns across 10 bases. Germline V gives CDR1 ENHRY, CDR2 SYGVKD. The V segment lost 8 bases and the J segment 4 bases; nucleotides outside the gene matches: 11. The CDR3 totals 15 residues.